In its sample, the clone carrying this T cell receptor (beta chain) was seen once. The antigen is undetermined. This record comes from a study of Tregs in tolerant kidney transplant recipients. Study-level findings and limits: For some patients, primers changed over time, blocking nucleotide-level comparison. Tolerant patients' donor-specific Tregs expanded beyond overall Tregs, suggesting antigen-driven growth.

Related graft donors supplied nonmyeloablative bone marrow transplants, and mixed chimerism was transient. Clones were sequenced by immunoSEQ multiplex PCR, and TCRdb holds only the in-frame ones, with some missing. Of 95,000 or so clones listed, roughly 93% are singletons. This CDR3 spans 13 amino acids. CDR1 and CDR2 from the germline V gene are MNHEY and SVGAGI. Trimming took 0 bases from V and 12 from J, leaving 15 bases between them. The specimen comprised CD4+ T cells from blood (PBMCs), sampled 12 months after the transplant. The clonotype originates from a human patient who received a combined kidney and bone marrow transplant. Some T cells could come from the graft donor. The chain is built from TRBV6-5 and TRBJ2-7; D not certain. In DNA, the CDR3 is TGTGCCAGCAGTTACTCGATAGCTGCACGGCCGTACTTC. This translates into CASSYSIAARPYF.